The 6 T cell receptor beta chains below come from one sample, sequenced in a study of identical twins. Using its own MiXCR run on the 5' RACE reads, TCRdb lists one record per CDR3 protein. The data contain 550,000 to 800,000 distinct CDR3 sequences, around 7.5% of them seen just once; the ten biggest clones take up about 1.6%. The data also belong to a second study, concerning yellow fever vaccine responses in identical twins.

Sequenced sample: PBMCs. These receptors were taken from a woman between 18 and 29 years old in good health.

This clonotype was seen a handful of times. The genes are TRBV3-1 and TRBJ1-1; 12 bases agree with TRBD1. CDR3 length: 16 amino acids. V gave up 5 bases and J gave up 5 bases; unmatched junction bases: 9. Germline V gene lookup returns CDR1 LGHDT and CDR2 YNNKEL (reference sequence). The CDR3 coding sequence is TGTGCCAGCAGCTTTGGGACAGGGGGCGCGGGGACTGAAGCTTTCTTT. Encoded protein: CASSFGTGGAGTEAFF.

The V gene is TRBV5-6, the J gene TRBJ2-4; TRBD1 agrees at 7 bases. V lost 3 bases and J lost 0; bases outside the gene matches: 9. The CDR3 sequence is 17 residues long. Germline V gene lookup returns CDR1 SGHDT and CDR2 YYEEEE. CDR3 in amino acids: CASSSTGTAKAKNIQYF. The CDR3, as DNA: TGTGCCAGCAGCTCAACCGGGACAGCGAAAGCCAAAAACATTCAGTACTTC. Using reference TRBV5-6 and TRBJ2-4 for the parts outside the CDR3, the full variable domain is DAGVTQSPTHLIKTRGQQVTLRCSPKSGHDTVSWYQQALGQGPQFIFQYYEEEERQRGNFPDRFSGHQFPNYSSELNVNALLLGDSALYLCASSSTGTAKAKNIQYFGAGTRLSVL.

The J gene is TRBJ2-5, the V gene TRBV29-1; D is tentatively TRBD1 or TRBD2 (5 bases each). The CDR3 spans 13 residues. The V end was cut by 7 bases, the J end by 2 bases, with 14 bases between. CDR1 is SQVTM and CDR2 is ANQGSEA in the germline V gene. The CDR3, as DNA: TGCAGCGCCCGGCCGGGGCCTCAAGAGACCCAGTACTTC. Residues: CSARPGPQETQYF.

This clonotype has only a few counts. The V call is TRBV19, the J call TRBJ1-4; TRBD1 agrees at 8 bases. Germline CDR1 LNHDA, CDR2 SQIVND (reference sequence). The CDR3 has 13 amino acids. J was trimmed by 5 bases and V by 9 bases; bases with no gene match: 5. The CDR3 here is CASARTGNEKLFF. DNA for the CDR3: TGTGCCAGCGCCAGGACAGGGAATGAAAAACTGTTTTTT.

V and J are TRBV27 and TRBJ2-7, with D possibly TRBD2 on 7 matching bases. The CDR3 loop spans 15 amino acids. The ends were cut back, 0 bases at V and 6 bases at J, with 15 bases in the middle. Germline-derived CDR1 and CDR2 are MNHEY and SMNVEV (reference sequence). CDR3 sequence: CASSLSLTGGGEQYF. Written as DNA, the CDR3 is TGTGCCAGCAGTTTATCGCTTACGGGGGGCGGCGAGCAGTACTTC.

The V gene is TRBV24-1, the J gene TRBJ2-1; 11 bases line up with TRBD2. This CDR3 has 13 residues. CDR1 KGHDR and CDR2 SFDVKD come from the germline V gene. V trimming: 10 bases; J trimming: 3 bases; junction bases outside the gene matches: 1. This chain's CDR3 is CATSGRVYNEQFF. The CDR3 DNA is TGTGCCACTAGCGGGAGGGTCTACAATGAGCAGTTCTTC.